Following are 3 T cell receptor beta chains from one sample sequenced in a study of T cells in lung cancer brain metastases. Data came from immunoSEQ multiplex PCR; TCRdb stores just in-frame clones and leaves some out. This sample has about 5,500 clones, with 70% to 90% found just once. The source material was tumor tissue from a brain metastasis. Receptors were obtained from a woman in her fifties or sixties with non-small cell lung cancer that had spread to the brain.

This chain's CDR3 is CASSQQGSDEQFF. CDR3 DNA sequence: TGTGCCAGCAGCCAACAGGGGTCGGATGAGCAGTTCTTC. The gene calls are TRBV14 and TRBJ2-1; a possible D gene is TRBD1 (6 bases). Per the germline V gene, CDR1 is SGHDN and CDR2 is FVKESK. There are 13 residues in the CDR3. Trimming removed 2 bases from V and 8 bases from J, with 10 bases in between.

This chain connects TRBV7-8 to TRBJ1-2; 9 bases match TRBD1. Trimming at V came to 5 bases and at J to 4 bases, leaving 5 bases not matched to a gene. Germline values: CDR1 SGHVS, CDR2 FQNEAQ. The CDR3 length is 14 residues. As DNA, the CDR3 is TGTGCCAGCAGCCCCATGGGACAGGGCTATGGCTACACCTTC. It specifies CASSPMGQGYGYTF.

This clone was seen once. V and J are TRBV5-5 and TRBJ1-2; 7 nucleotides agree with TRBD1. This CDR3 is 15 amino acids long. V shed 2 bases and J 0 bases; nucleotides not matched to a gene: 4. Germline V CDR1 and CDR2: SGHKS, YYEKEE (reference sequence). The CDR3 sequence: CASSFTGEANYGYTF. The CDR3 bases are TGTGCCAGCAGCTTCACAGGGGAAGCTAACTATGGCTACACCTTC.